This T cell receptor beta chain was recovered during a study of tumor-infiltrating lymphocytes in localized non-small cell lung cancer. Study-wide context: Patients included smokers and never-smokers with various histologies, some sampled after neoadjuvant chemotherapy. The study, taken as a whole, reports: Compared with uninvolved lung, tumors showed higher T cell infiltration by TCRbeta sequencing. Different pieces of the same tissue were used for each assay.

This clone was observed a few times. The antigen is unknown. The sample contains more than one DNA sequence encoding this CDR3. Assay used: immunoSEQ multiplex PCR; TCRdb lists only in-frame clones, some missing. This table has about 15,000 clones, 65% to 75% appearing once. The length of the CDR3 is 15 residues. In germline, CDR1 is SGHVS, CDR2 FNYEAQ. Trimming pared 3 bases from V and 2 bases from J, leaving 12 bases between. The V call is TRBV7-6, the J call TRBJ2-3; no clear D. This sequence was found in a human donor with non-small cell lung cancer. The sample consisted of lung tumor tissue. The CDR3 region is CASSFKISHTDTQYF. DNA of the CDR3: TGTGCCAGCAGCTTTAAGATTTCGCACACAGATACGCAGTATTTT.